Presented here are 17 T cell receptor beta chains from one specimen sequenced in a study of identical twins. TCRdb ran MiXCR on the 5' RACE reads and lists one entry per CDR3 protein. This sample has 570,000 or so distinct CDR3 sequences, with 9.5% to 10% found just once. These data are also associated with another study on yellow fever vaccine responses in identical twins.

Sequenced input: PBMCs. These receptors were taken from a woman younger than 35 in good health.

The V call is TRBV24-1, the J call TRBJ2-5; D not certain. CDR1 is KGHDR and CDR2 is SFDVKD in the germline V gene. The V gene lost 3 bases and the J gene lost 4 bases, with 11 bases spanning the gap. The CDR3 has 14 residues. The CDR3 coding sequence is TGTGCCACCAGTGATCGGCGGACCAGAGAGACCCAGTACTTC. Translation gives CATSDRRTRETQYF.

This clonotype has a handful of counts. The J gene is TRBJ1-1, the V gene TRBV30; maybe TRBD1 (6 bases). CDR1 and CDR2 (germline): GTSNPN, SVGIG (reference sequence). The CDR3 contains 16 residues. Trimming took 0 bases from V and 1 from J, leaving 15 bases between them. CDR3 sequence reads: CAWSVGWGAKNTEAFF. DNA for the CDR3: TGTGCCTGGAGTGTGGGTTGGGGGGCAAAGAACACTGAAGCTTTCTTT. The variable domain in full, completed from reference TRBV30 and TRBJ1-1, reads SQTIHQWPATLVQPVGSPLSLECTVEGTSNPNLYWYRQAAGRGLQLLFYSVGIGQISSEVPQNLSASRPQDRQFILSSKKLLLSDSGFYLCAWSVGWGAKNTEAFFGQGTRLTVV.

The table lists this clonotype with a few counts. The CDR3 region is CASIRLAGGHETQYF. CDR3 in DNA: TGTGCCAGCATTCGGCTAGCGGGGGGGCATGAGACCCAGTACTTC. This chain connects TRBV2 to TRBJ2-5; 12 positions agree with TRBD2. V gave up 7 bases and J gave up 5 bases; unmatched junction bases: 8. This CDR3 has 15 amino acids. Germline V gene sequence: CDR1 SNHLY, CDR2 FYNNEI. The variable domain in full, with the rest retrieved from reference TRBV2 and TRBJ2-5, is EPEVTQTPSHQVTQMGQEVILRCVPISNHLYFYWYRQILGQKVEFLVSFYNNEISEKSEIFDDQFSVERPDGSNFTLKIRSTKLEDSAMYFCASIRLAGGHETQYFGPGTRLLVL.

This clonotype was counted many times. The chain is built from TRBV6-2 or TRBV6-3 and TRBJ2-7; D is possibly TRBD1 (6 bases). The germline V gene has CDR1 MNHEY and CDR2 SVGEGT. The CDR3 extends over 15 amino acids. Between the trimmed V and J ends, which lost 2 bases and 0 bases, there was a span of 11 bases. CDR3 nucleotide sequence: TGTGCCAGCAGTTACCAGGGGCAGGTCTCCTACGAGCAGTACTTC. Amino acid sequence: CASSYQGQVSYEQYF.

The chain uses TRBV27 and TRBJ2-4, with D uncertain. The germline gives CDR1 MNHEY, CDR2 SMNVEV (reference sequence). Trimming shortened V by 2 bases and J by 12 bases, and 23 bases separated the two germline ends. The CDR3 totals 16 residues. This chain's CDR3 is CASSLPWTEARLSQYF. The CDR3 DNA is TGTGCCAGCAGTTTACCGTGGACCGAAGCAAGGCTCTCTCAGTACTTC.

The chain carries TRBV15 and TRBJ2-7; 8 bases fit TRBD2. Germline CDR1 is LNHNV and CDR2 is YYDKDF (reference sequence). Trimming removed 8 bases from V and 3 bases from J; junction bases left unmatched: 6. This CDR3 spans 13 amino acids. CDR3 bases: TGTGCCACCGGGGGAAGCGGGGGCTACGAGCAGTACTTC. It codes for CATGGSGGYEQYF.

This clonotype showed up just a few times. The V gene is TRBV7-9, the J gene TRBJ1-1; 9 bases fit TRBD1. The CDR3 has 13 amino acids. Germline lookup yields CDR1 SEHNR and CDR2 FQNEAQ (reference sequence). The V and J ends lost 5 bases and 3 bases, in that order; junction bases with no gene match: 1. The CDR3 nucleotides are TGTGCCAGCAGCCGGGACAGGGACACTGAAGCTTTCTTT. Amino acids: CASSRDRDTEAFF.

The rearrangement links TRBV29-1 to TRBJ2-3, with no clear D. CDR1 is SQVTM, CDR2 ANQGSEA, per germline. This CDR3 region has 12 residues. V lost 6 bases to trimming and J lost 0 bases, with 7 bases between them. The chain's CDR3 is CSVKKSTDTQYF. The CDR3 DNA is TGCAGCGTCAAGAAAAGCACAGATACGCAGTATTTT.

Only a few counts were recorded for this clonotype. The chain uses TRBV11-2 and TRBJ2-1; 7 bases line up with TRBD1. The CDR3 extends over 19 amino acids. With V trimmed by 3 bases and J by 0 bases, 14 bases remained unmatched. Germline values: CDR1 SGHAT, CDR2 FQNNGV. The CDR3 loop reads CASSFNPDRPSLSYNEQFF. The CDR3 nucleotides read TGTGCCAGCAGCTTCAACCCGGACAGGCCATCCCTCTCCTACAATGAGCAGTTCTTC.

This clonotype turned up a few times. The chain has TRBV7-2 and TRBJ2-5; the match to TRBD2 covers 12 bases. Germline loops: CDR1 SGHTA, CDR2 FQGNSA. The V gene end was trimmed by 3 bases and the J gene end by 4 bases; junction bases not matched to a gene: 6. This CDR3 is 16 amino acids long. For the CDR3, the DNA is TGTGCCAGCAGCTTTCTAGCGGGAGGGCCGCCAGAGACCCAGTACTTC. As protein: CASSFLAGGPPETQYF.

This clonotype has just a few counts. This chain joins TRBV7-8 and TRBJ2-5, with D possibly matching TRBD1 (7 bases). The CDR3 sequence is 15 residues long. Germline V gene lookup returns CDR1 SGHVS and CDR2 FQNEAQ. V lost 6 bases, J lost 1 base, and 15 bases lay in between. In nucleotides, the CDR3 is TGTGCCAGCAGTCCGACAGGGAGGTCCCAAGAGACCCAGTACTTC. It codes for CASSPTGRSQETQYF.

This clonotype was observed a handful of times. J is TRBJ2-3 and V is TRBV7-3, with D perhaps given as TRBD1 or TRBD2 (5 bases each). Trimming cost V 1 base and J 1 base, with 12 bases left between them. Germline V lookup: CDR1 SGHTA, CDR2 FQGTGA. CDR3 size: 16 residues. CDR3 sequence: CASSLMGTPGTDTQYF. CDR3 in DNA: TGTGCCAGCAGCTTAATGGGGACGCCTGGCACAGATACGCAGTATTTT.

This chain uses TRBV20-1 with TRBJ2-5, with D possibly matching TRBD2 (5 bases). The germline V and J ends were trimmed by 1 base and 5 bases, with 14 bases remaining between them. CDR1 and CDR2 (germline): DFQATT, SNEGSKA (reference sequence). The CDR3 covers 14 residues. CDR3: CSARAGGRWETQYF. CDR3 sequence (DNA): TGCAGTGCTAGAGCCGGCGGGCGGTGGGAGACCCAGTACTTC.

V gene TRBV29-1 combines with J gene TRBJ2-7; tentative D call: TRBD1 (6 bases). Trimming pared 4 bases from V and 2 bases from J, leaving 9 bases between. Germline V gene data show CDR1 as SQVTM and CDR2 as ANQGSEA. The CDR3 runs to 12 residues. CDR3 loop: CSVVHRAYEQYF. The CDR3 DNA follows: TGCAGCGTTGTGCACAGGGCCTACGAGCAGTACTTC.

The chain couples TRBV6-8 to TRBJ2-7, with TRBD2 matching over 13 bases. Germline lookup yields CDR1 MNHGY and CDR2 SAAAGT. This CDR3 is built from 21 residues. V was clipped by 7 bases and J by 4 bases; unmatched bases: 25. The CDR3 DNA sequence: TGTGCCAGCATCAACGAGATACCGGGACAGAGGACTAGCGGGAGTTGGTACGAGCAGTACTTC. Its protein is CASINEIPGQRTSGSWYEQYF.

This clonotype was counted only a few times. The chain recombines TRBV11-2 with TRBJ2-1; 8 nucleotides match TRBD1. V trimming: 4 bases; J trimming: 2 bases; junction bases outside the gene matches: 10. Looked up from germline, CDR1 is SGHAT and CDR2 is FQNNGV. CDR3 length: 17 amino acids. In DNA form, the CDR3 reads TGTGCCAGCAGCTCCCCTCACCAGACAGGGGCCTACAATGAGCAGTTCTTC. This codes for CASSSPHQTGAYNEQFF.

There are many counts of this clonotype. This chain uses TRBV6-2 or TRBV6-3 with TRBJ2-2; D is unresolved. Trimming pared 4 bases from V and 2 bases from J, leaving 14 bases between. Germline V gives CDR1 MNHEY, CDR2 SVGEGT. CDR3 length equals 16 residues. CDR3 sequence: CASSFVRRTNTGELFF. The CDR3 DNA sequence: TGTGCCAGCAGTTTTGTTAGGCGGACCAACACCGGGGAGCTGTTTTTT.